This TCR beta chain came from a study of vaccination and CD4 T cells after COVID-19. This clonotype has just a few counts. What it recognizes is unknown. The treatment is: roughly ten-day PBMC culture with coronavirus spike peptide pools or control peptides (ViraFEST assay). Cultured CD4+ T-cell DNA underwent Oncomine TCR Beta short-read sequencing. It was cultured CD4+ T cells from which genomic DNA was extracted. TCRdb re-called the PCR reads with MiXCR, one entry per CDR3 protein. The repertoire holds more than 9,000 distinct CDR3 sequences, over 30% seen once, with 23% in the top ten. The J segment lost 15 bases and the V segment lost 2 bases, leaving 7 bases of the junction unmatched. Germline CDR1 and CDR2: MNHEY and SVGEGT. The CDR3 totals 12 residues.

The TCR sequence derives from a human donor with COVID-19. Sequences were obtained from cultured CD4+ T cells from blood. This rearrangement joins TRBV6-2 or TRBV6-3 to TRBJ1-5; 7 nucleotides agree with TRBD1. The CDR3 protein is CASSYTTGAGHF. The CDR3, as DNA: TGTGCCAGCAGTTACACCACAGGGGCCGGGCATTTT.